This is a list of T cell receptor beta chains from one sample in a study of T-cell memory formation after mild COVID-19. TCRdb re-analysed the 5' RACE reads in MiXCR, keeping a single row per CDR3 protein. The sample records under 600,000 distinct CDR3 sequences, 20% to 25% being singletons. The sample taken for sequencing was PBMCs or a T cell subset sorted from them (not recorded which). The source of these receptors is an adult woman who had mild COVID-19 (a few samples of this study predate the infection). Cell type and time point are not known. Each CDR3 is given with its conserved first and last residue. A D gene is named only where the DNA matches it firmly. Part of the rows lack a size; the others show once, few, many or a class for expanded clones.

J,D,V,size,CDR3,DNA
TRBJ2-7,-,TRBV7-9,-,CASSLQEEPYEQYF,TGTGCCAGCAGCTTACAGGAGGAACCCTACGAGCAGTACTTC
TRBJ1-4,TRBD1,TRBV20-1,few,CSARVQGYEKLFF,TGCAGTGCTAGAGTACAGGGGTATGAAAAACTGTTTTTT
TRBJ1-1,-,TRBV30,-,CAWSVGVGGATEAFF,TGTGCCTGGAGTGTAGGGGTGGGGGGTGCGACTGAAGCTTTCTTT
TRBJ2-1,TRBD2,TRBV12-3/TRBV12-4,many,CASSSIRAGGPWQFF,TGTGCCAGCAGTTCAATTAGAGCGGGAGGGCCTTGGCAGTTCTTC
TRBJ2-3,TRBD2,TRBV5-1,few,CASSLASGVGEDTQYF,TGCGCCAGCAGCTTGGCTAGCGGGGTAGGTGAAGATACGCAGTATTTT
TRBJ2-3,TRBD2,TRBV12-3/TRBV12-4,many,CASSPIRGADTQYF,TGTGCCAGCAGCCCTATTCGGGGGGCAGATACGCAGTATTTT
TRBJ2-5,-,TRBV30,-,CAWSTSKIGETQYF,TGTGCCTGGAGTACCTCTAAAATCGGGGAGACCCAGTACTTC
TRBJ2-3,TRBD1,TRBV5-1,few,CASSPPTGATDTQYF,TGCGCCAGCAGCCCGCCAACAGGGGCCACAGATACGCAGTATTTT
TRBJ1-2,-,TRBV7-2,few,CASSLPGIGGYTF,TGTGCCAGCAGCTTACCGGGGATTGGAGGCTACACCTTC
TRBJ2-2,TRBD2,TRBV9,-,CASSIRREGVGYTGELFF,TGTGCCAGCAGCATACGACGGGAGGGAGTCGGGTACACCGGGGAGCTGTTTTTT
TRBJ2-1,-,TRBV6-2/TRBV6-3,few,CACRDVAAYNEQFF,TGTGCCTGCCGGGACGTAGCGGCCTACAATGAGCAGTTCTTC
TRBJ2-3,-,TRBV6-2/TRBV6-3,few,CASNRGMWTDTQYF,TGTGCCAGCAATAGAGGGATGTGGACAGATACGCAGTATTTT
TRBJ2-1,TRBD1,TRBV7-2,few,CASSPMGQINNEQFF,TGTGCCAGCAGCCCGATGGGACAGATCAACAATGAGCAGTTCTTC
TRBJ2-1,-,TRBV24-1,once,CATSDHRGGSYNEQFF,TGTGCCACCAGTGATCACAGGGGAGGGTCCTACAATGAGCAGTTCTTC
TRBJ2-5,-,TRBV7-7,few,CASSHDRRGAQYF,TGTGCCAGCAGCCACGACAGACGAGGGGCCCAGTACTTC
TRBJ2-7,-,TRBV27,-,CASSLSPEGKFYEQYF,TGTGCCAGCAGTTTATCTCCCGAGGGCAAGTTCTACGAGCAGTACTTC
TRBJ2-5,-,TRBV6-1,-,CASSGGQTQTQYF,TGTGCCAGCAGCGGAGGCCAGACGCAGACCCAGTACTTC
TRBJ1-1,-,TRBV19,few,CASSHRRGAPGEAFF,TGTGCCAGTAGCCATAGGAGGGGGGCCCCGGGGGAAGCTTTCTTT
TRBJ1-4,TRBD1,TRBV4-3,-,CASSQTGTGGLDATNEKLFF,TGCGCCAGCAGCCAAACGGGGACAGGGGGTCTAGATGCAACTAATGAAAAACTGTTTTTT
TRBJ2-1,-,TRBV7-8,-,CASSLAPVDNEQFF,TGTGCCAGCAGCTTAGCCCCAGTGGACAATGAGCAGTTCTTC
TRBJ2-7,-,TRBV5-1,few,CASSAESSYEQYF,TGCGCCAGCAGCGCCGAGAGCTCCTACGAGCAGTACTTC
TRBJ1-2,TRBD1,TRBV4-1,-,CASSHDPGDSISGYTF,TGCGCCAGCAGCCACGACCCCGGGGACAGTATAAGTGGCTACACCTTC
TRBJ1-2,-,TRBV7-9,few,CASSSRGVSDYGYTF,TGTGCCAGCAGCTCTCGGGGGGTATCGGACTATGGCTACACCTTC
TRBJ2-4,-,TRBV6-6,-,CASSARTQNIQYF,TGTGCCAGCAGTGCCCGGACTCAAAACATTCAGTACTTC
TRBJ2-7,TRBD1,TRBV30,few,CAWRETGKSYEQYF,TGTGCCTGGAGAGAGACAGGGAAAAGCTACGAGCAGTACTTC
TRBJ1-6,-,TRBV6-6,few,CARRTDTKLNSPLHF,TGTGCCAGGCGTACTGACACGAAACTTAATTCACCCCTCCACTTT
TRBJ1-1,-,TRBV12-3/TRBV12-4,many,CASSFQGLNTEAFF,TGTGCCAGCAGCTTCCAGGGATTGAACACTGAAGCTTTCTTT
TRBJ2-2,-,TRBV7-2,few,CASRKQGNTGELFF,TGTGCCAGCAGAAAACAGGGCAACACCGGGGAGCTGTTTTTT
TRBJ2-1,-,TRBV5-6,few,CASSLAQGTEQFF,TGTGCCAGCAGCTTGGCGCAGGGCACAGAGCAGTTCTTC
TRBJ2-5,-,TRBV20-1,few,CSAVRDLQETQYF,TGCAGTGCTGTCCGGGACTTACAAGAGACCCAGTACTTC
TRBJ2-2,-,TRBV4-3,few,CASSQDGGAYTGELFF,TGCGCCAGCAGCCAAGACGGCGGCGCGTACACCGGGGAGCTGTTTTTT
TRBJ2-7,TRBD1,TRBV19,-,CASSLASGTGRYEQYF,TGTGCCAGTAGTCTGGCATCCGGGACAGGGCGTTACGAGCAGTACTTC
TRBJ1-1,TRBD1,TRBV9,-,CASSAGTGEAFF,TGTGCCAGCAGCGCCGGGACAGGGGAAGCTTTCTTT
TRBJ2-1,TRBD2,TRBV9,once,CASSSGGNSGGASEQFF,TGTGCCAGCAGCTCAGGAGGAAATAGCGGGGGGGCCAGTGAGCAGTTCTTC
TRBJ2-7,-,TRBV19,-,CATADPGSPYEQYF,TGTGCCACCGCGGACCCCGGGAGTCCCTACGAGCAGTACTTC
TRBJ2-7,TRBD2,TRBV3-1,few,CASSSNGGAGYEQYF,TGTGCCAGCAGCTCTAACGGGGGGGCCGGCTACGAGCAGTACTTC
TRBJ2-1,-,TRBV9,-,CASSVPRAEALNEQFF,TGTGCCAGCAGCGTGCCGAGAGCGGAAGCACTCAATGAGCAGTTCTTC
TRBJ2-7,-,TRBV9,-,CASSPRSEGVGEQYF,TGTGCCAGCAGCCCCCGCTCAGAGGGGGTGGGAGAGCAGTACTTC
TRBJ1-1,-,TRBV12-2,once,CASRRQGHPQAFF,TGTGCAAGTCGTAGACAGGGCCACCCGCAGGCTTTCTTT
TRBJ2-1,TRBD1,TRBV6-6,-,CASSQTGKGSYNEQFF,TGTGCCAGCAGCCAGACAGGGAAGGGCTCCTACAATGAGCAGTTCTTC
TRBJ1-2,-,TRBV12-3/TRBV12-4,few,CASSLSQDYGYTF,TGTGCCAGCAGTTTGTCACAGGACTATGGCTACACCTTC
TRBJ2-5,-,TRBV7-3,-,CASSLAGTLGETQYF,TGTGCCAGCAGCTTAGCGGGGACCCTGGGGGAGACCCAGTACTTC
TRBJ2-7,-,TRBV2,few,CASKNGGYEQYF,TGTGCCAGCAAAAATGGGGGCTACGAGCAGTACTTC
TRBJ2-7,TRBD1,TRBV3-1,-,CASSRMETGPYEQYF,TGTGCCAGCAGCCGGATGGAGACAGGGCCCTACGAGCAGTACTTC
TRBJ2-2,-,TRBV15,few,CATSSLLEVSGTGELFF,TGTGCCACCAGCAGTTTACTCGAGGTGTCGGGCACCGGGGAGCTGTTTTTT
TRBJ2-7,-,TRBV6-5,few,CASSLGGVHEQYF,TGTGCCAGCAGCCTTGGCGGGGTCCACGAGCAGTACTTC
TRBJ1-5,-,TRBV5-5,many,CASSLTGTDQPQHF,TGTGCCAGCAGCTTGACAGGCACTGATCAGCCCCAGCATTTT
TRBJ2-3,TRBD1,TRBV12-3/TRBV12-4,-,CASSFHRGHTDTQYF,TGTGCCAGCAGTTTTCACAGGGGCCACACAGATACGCAGTATTTT
TRBJ2-3,-,TRBV10-3,few,CAIKPDRTSTDTQYF,TGTGCCATCAAACCTGACAGAACTAGCACAGATACGCAGTATTTT
TRBJ2-7,-,TRBV7-2,many,CASSSPYYEQYF,TGTGCCAGCAGTTCGCCATACTACGAGCAGTACTTC
TRBJ2-1,-,TRBV5-1,few,CASSPGGLSPSHEQFF,TGCGCCAGCAGCCCAGGAGGACTGTCCCCATCCCATGAGCAGTTCTTC
TRBJ2-3,-,TRBV20-1,few,CSARTLTSTDTQYF,TGCAGTGCTAGAACGTTGACCAGCACAGATACGCAGTATTTT
TRBJ2-7,-,TRBV27,-,CACRTSGAYEQYF,TGTGCTTGCCGGACATCCGGGGCCTACGAGCAGTACTTC
TRBJ2-5,TRBD2,TRBV6-2/TRBV6-3,few,CASSYRVFGRPFETQYF,TGTGCCAGCAGTTACCGGGTCTTCGGGAGGCCATTCGAGACCCAGTACTTC
TRBJ2-6,-,TRBV5-6,-,CASSWGDLGANVLTF,TGTGCCAGCAGCTGGGGGGATCTTGGGGCCAACGTCCTGACTTTC
TRBJ1-3,-,TRBV4-1,-,CASSQVGGSGNTIYF,TGCGCCAGCAGCCAAGTTGGGGGGAGTGGAAACACCATATATTTT
TRBJ2-7,-,TRBV7-9,few,CASSLDGSLSGNEQYF,TGTGCCAGCAGCTTAGACGGGAGCCTCTCGGGGAACGAGCAGTACTTC
TRBJ1-5,TRBD1,TRBV9,-,CASSVSGGGQPQHF,TGTGCCAGCAGCGTATCAGGGGGCGGGCAGCCCCAGCATTTT
TRBJ2-1,-,TRBV9,-,CASSNPGKNEQFF,TGTGCCAGCAGCAACCCAGGGAAGAATGAGCAGTTCTTC
TRBJ2-7,TRBD1,TRBV29-1,-,CSVGDSYEQYF,TGCAGCGTTGGGGACAGCTACGAGCAGTACTTC